Each of the 7 T cell receptor beta chains below was sequenced from the same sample in a study of blood T cell repertoires in COVID-19. Profiled with immunoSEQ multiplex PCR; TCRdb holds only in-frame clones, not every one. The data show about 210,000 clones, roughly 90% seen once. Sequenced sample: peripheral blood. The source of these receptors is a man between 65 and 85 years old with acute or convalescent COVID-19.

This clone was found many times. The same CDR3 can be traced to other DNA sequences in this sample. The gene calls are TRBV24-1 and TRBJ1-1; no definite D call. The CDR3 extends over 13 amino acids. Germline values: CDR1 KGHDR, CDR2 SFDVKD. The V gene lost 4 bases and the J gene lost 1 base, with 6 bases spanning the gap. As DNA, the CDR3 is TGTGCCACCAGTGACGGTCCGAACACTGAAGCTTTCTTT. It specifies CATSDGPNTEAFF.

This chain connects TRBV7-2 to TRBJ2-1; D possibly corresponds to TRBD1 (5 bases). The CDR3 totals 16 residues. Trimming left V 4 bases short and J 4 bases short, with 17 bases between. The germline gives CDR1 SGHTA, CDR2 FQGNSA. CDR3 protein: CASSSRQRSIYNEQFF. Here the CDR3 DNA reads TGTGCCAGCAGCTCCCGACAGCGATCAATATACAATGAGCAGTTCTTC.

The chain recombines TRBV5-6 with TRBJ2-6; tentatively, D is TRBD2 (5 bases). The CDR3 spans 18 residues. From germline, CDR1 is SGHDT and CDR2 YYEEEE. V was trimmed by 0 bases and J by 0 bases, leaving 13 bases between them. The CDR3 protein is CASSLDKVANSGANVLTF. The CDR3 DNA sequence: TGTGCCAGCAGCTTGGATAAGGTAGCGAACTCTGGGGCCAACGTCCTGACTTTC.

This sequence joins TRBV9 and TRBJ2-2; 8 nucleotides match TRBD1. Germline values: CDR1 SGDLS, CDR2 YYNGEE. The CDR3 runs to 15 residues. Trimming cost V 4 bases and J 4 bases; bases outside gene matches: 6. Here the CDR3 DNA reads TGTGCCAGCAGCACCAGGGGGCTAGGCACCGGGGAGCTGTTTTTT. This sequence encodes CASSTRGLGTGELFF.

This clone was counted once. The chain recombines TRBV7-2 with TRBJ2-1; D unclear. The V and J ends lost 4 bases and 7 bases respectively, with 14 bases between them. The CDR3 contains 14 residues. Germline CDR1 and CDR2: SGHTA and FQGNSA. The CDR3 sequence is CASSSRLRENEQFF. CDR3 nucleotide sequence: TGTGCCAGCAGCTCCCGACTGCGAGAGAATGAGCAGTTCTTC.

There are a few counts of this clone. The J gene is TRBJ2-3, the V gene TRBV28, with D perhaps TRBD2 (5 bases). Trimming stripped 6 bases from V and 7 bases from J, with 14 bases between. Germline V gives CDR1 MDHEN, CDR2 SYDVKM. The CDR3 extends over 13 amino acids. The CDR3 nucleotides read TGTGCCAGCAGGCCGCCTGGGAGACATACGCAGTATTTT. Protein: CASRPPGRHTQYF.

The J gene is TRBJ2-1, the V gene TRBV7-2; 10 bases align to TRBD2. The CDR3 loop spans 15 amino acids. The junction had 11 bases not matched to a gene; V was cut back by 6 bases and J by 9 bases. The germline CDR1 and CDR2 sequences are SGHTA and FQGNSA. In DNA, the CDR3 is TGTGCCAGCAGTCCTGGGCTAGCGGGAGAGAGTGAGCAGTTCTTC. This translates into CASSPGLAGESEQFF. Using reference TRBV7-2 and TRBJ2-1 for the parts outside the CDR3, the full variable domain is GAGVSQSPSNKVTEKGKDVELRCDPISGHTALYWYRQSLGQGLEFLIYFQGNSAPDKSGLPSDRFSAERTGGSVSTLTIQRTQQEDSAVYLCASSPGLAGESEQFFGPGTRLTVL.